The rows below give T cell receptor beta chains drawn from one sample of a study of cytomegalovirus exposure and HLA in healthy donors. Measured with immunoSEQ multiplex PCR; TCRdb has only the in-frame clones, and not every one. The sample shows roughly 200,000 clones, 85% of them seen only once. Sequencing used PBMCs. The source of these receptors is a woman aged 50 to 65 in good health and CMV-seronegative. Both conserved end residues are part of each CDR3. D genes are given only for firm matches. A clone size is listed for some rows: how often the clone was seen (once, few, many), or a class if it is expanded.

size: NA; D: NA; V: TRBV5-1; J: TRBJ2-1; DNA: TGCGCCAGCGGACCCCTGACCGGGACTTATTCCTACAATGAGCAGTTCTTC; CDR3: CASGPLTGTYSYNEQFF
size: NA; D: TRBD2; V: TRBV6-4; J: TRBJ2-3; DNA: TGTGCCAGCAGTGACTCGAGCGGGAGGGGTCAAGATACGCAGTATTTT; CDR3: CASSDSSGRGQDTQYF
size: few; D: NA; V: TRBV19; J: TRBJ2-5; DNA: TGTGCCAGTAGCGGGGTGGTTGAGACCCAGTACTTC; CDR3: CASSGVVETQYF
size: NA; D: TRBD1; V: TRBV4-3; J: TRBJ2-7; DNA: TGCGCCAGCAGCCCCGGGACAGGGGCCTACGAGCAGTACTTC; CDR3: CASSPGTGAYEQYF
size: NA; D: NA; V: TRBV7-2; J: TRBJ2-7; DNA: TGTGCCAGCAGCTTAGGTGTAGCGGTTAGCTCCTACGAGCAGTACTTC; CDR3: CASSLGVAVSSYEQYF
size: NA; D: TRBD1; V: TRBV30; J: TRBJ2-7; DNA: TGTGCCTGGAGGACAGGGGGCTCCTACGAGCAGTACTTC; CDR3: CAWRTGGSYEQYF
size: NA; D: NA; V: TRBV9; J: TRBJ2-5; DNA: TGTGCCAGCAGCGTAACCGGGAGAGGGGAAGAGACCCAGTACTTC; CDR3: CASSVTGRGEETQYF
size: NA; D: TRBD1; V: TRBV5-1; J: TRBJ1-2; DNA: TGCGCCAGCAGCTTGGCCACAGGGGGGGGGTTCTATGGCTACACCTTC; CDR3: CASSLATGGGFYGYTF
size: NA; D: TRBD1; V: TRBV6-5; J: TRBJ2-1; DNA: TGTGCCAGCAGCCGGGGACAGTTCAATGAGCAGTTCTTC; CDR3: CASSRGQFNEQFF
size: NA; D: TRBD2; V: TRBV5-6; J: TRBJ2-7; DNA: TGTGCCAGCAGCCAAACGCGGACTAGCGGGATCTACTACGAGCAGTACTTC; CDR3: CASSQTRTSGIYYEQYF
size: NA; D: NA; V: TRBV27; J: TRBJ2-1; DNA: TGTGCCTCCTCCGGACAGTCCTTCAATGAGCAGTTCTTC; CDR3: CASSGQSFNEQFF
size: once; D: NA; V: TRBV6-1; J: TRBJ2-1; DNA: TGTGCCAGCAGGTCCAGGTTAGCGGACAATGAGCAGTTCTTC; CDR3: CASRSRLADNEQFF
size: NA; D: TRBD1; V: TRBV27; J: TRBJ2-7; DNA: TGTGCCAGCGCCTCCGGTCCGACAGGGAAATACGAGCAGTACTTC; CDR3: CASASGPTGKYEQYF
size: NA; D: TRBD1; V: TRBV5-6; J: TRBJ1-5; DNA: TGTGCCAGCAGCTCTAAACAGGGGGCCTGGAATCAGCCCCAGCATTTT; CDR3: CASSSKQGAWNQPQHF
size: NA; D: TRBD1; V: TRBV27; J: TRBJ1-2; DNA: TGTGCCAGCAGCCGGACAGGATCTTATGGCTACACCTTC; CDR3: CASSRTGSYGYTF
size: NA; D: NA; V: TRBV14; J: TRBJ1-2; DNA: TGTGCCAGCAGCCCGACGGGATATGGCTACACCTTC; CDR3: CASSPTGYGYTF
size: NA; D: NA; V: TRBV28; J: TRBJ1-2; DNA: TGTGCCAGCAGTTTCGGACTAGGTTACCCCGCGGGACGGCTTGGCTATGGCTACACCTTC; CDR3: CASSFGLGYPAGRLGYGYTF
size: NA; D: TRBD1; V: TRBV11-2; J: TRBJ1-1; DNA: TGTGCCAGCAGCCTCGACAGGGGTGAAGCTTTCTTT; CDR3: CASSLDRGEAFF
size: NA; D: TRBD2; V: TRBV5-4; J: TRBJ2-3; DNA: TGTGCCAGCAGCCCTAGCGGGAGCACAGATACGCAGTATTTT; CDR3: CASSPSGSTDTQYF
size: few; D: NA; V: TRBV7-8; J: TRBJ2-7; DNA: TGTGCCAGCAGCTTAGTGTCAAGGAGCTCCTACGAGCAGTACTTC; CDR3: CASSLVSRSSYEQYF
size: NA; D: TRBD1; V: TRBV7-9; J: TRBJ2-3; DNA: TGTGCCAGCAGCCCAGGAGGGACAGGGGGCGGAGATACGCAGTATTTT; CDR3: CASSPGGTGGGDTQYF
size: NA; D: NA; V: TRBV2; J: TRBJ1-3; DNA: TGTGCCAGCAGATTCCCAGGTTCATCTGGAAACACCATATATTTT; CDR3: CASRFPGSSGNTIYF
size: NA; D: NA; V: TRBV20-1; J: TRBJ2-1; DNA: TGCAGTGCAGGGGGGGGCAATGAGCAGTTCTTC; CDR3: CSAGGGNEQFF
size: NA; D: TRBD2; V: TRBV5-1; J: TRBJ2-3; DNA: TGCGCCAGCAGCCCTAATGCGGGAGTCACAGATACGCAGTATTTT; CDR3: CASSPNAGVTDTQYF
size: NA; D: NA; V: TRBV28; J: TRBJ1-2; DNA: TGTGCCAGCAGCCGCTTTACAGGTGGCTACACCTTC; CDR3: CASSRFTGGYTF
size: NA; D: TRBD2; V: TRBV19; J: TRBJ2-7; DNA: TGTGCCAGTAGCCTAACTAGCGGGAGGTCCGGTTTGGACGAGCAGTACTTC; CDR3: CASSLTSGRSGLDEQYF
size: NA; D: NA; V: TRBV18; J: TRBJ1-4; DNA: TGTGCCAGCTCACCTCGAGGGGGACCCAATGAAAAACTGTTTTTT; CDR3: CASSPRGGPNEKLFF
size: NA; D: TRBD1; V: TRBV7-8; J: TRBJ2-7; DNA: TGTGCCAGCAGCTTAGTCCCAGGGGGTAACTACGAGCAGTACTTC; CDR3: CASSLVPGGNYEQYF
size: NA; D: NA; V: TRBV7-9; J: TRBJ1-4; DNA: TGTGCCAGCAGCATTCAAACTAATGAAAAACTGTTTTTT; CDR3: CASSIQTNEKLFF
size: NA; D: NA; V: TRBV13; J: TRBJ2-1; DNA: TGTGCCAGCAGCTTAGGGGGCTTAGGCAATGAGCAGTTCTTC; CDR3: CASSLGGLGNEQFF
size: few; D: NA; V: TRBV19; J: TRBJ1-1; DNA: TGTGCCAGTAGTACGGTCACAGGGCAGGCCACTGAAGCTTTCTTT; CDR3: CASSTVTGQATEAFF
size: NA; D: NA; V: TRBV28; J: TRBJ1-2; DNA: TGTGCCAGCAGTTACTTATCCGGGAGCTATGGCTACACCTTC; CDR3: CASSYLSGSYGYTF
size: NA; D: NA; V: TRBV7-2; J: TRBJ2-7; DNA: TGTGCCAGCAGCCCCGCGACTGCCTCCTACGAGCAGTACTTC; CDR3: CASSPATASYEQYF
size: NA; D: NA; V: TRBV27; J: TRBJ2-3; DNA: TGTGCCAGCAGTTTGGGGGCTTGGGGGCTCACAGATACGCAGTATTTT; CDR3: CASSLGAWGLTDTQYF
size: few; D: TRBD1; V: TRBV28; J: TRBJ2-1; DNA: TGTGCCAGCAGTTCAGGGGGCAGTGGCTCCTACAATGAGCAGTTCTTC; CDR3: CASSSGGSGSYNEQFF
size: NA; D: NA; V: TRBV6-1; J: TRBJ2-2; DNA: TGTGCCAGCAGTGAAACTAGCACCGGGGAGCTGTTTTTT; CDR3: CASSETSTGELFF
size: NA; D: TRBD1; V: TRBV18; J: TRBJ2-2; DNA: TGTGCCAGCTCACTGACAGGGGTTGGCACCGGGGAGCTGTTTTTT; CDR3: CASSLTGVGTGELFF
size: few; D: TRBD1; V: TRBV9; J: TRBJ1-3; DNA: TGTGCCAGCAGCGCCGGGACAGGAGTTTTCTCTGGAAACACCATATATTTT; CDR3: CASSAGTGVFSGNTIYF
size: NA; D: TRBD1; V: TRBV29-1; J: TRBJ2-2; DNA: TGCAGCGGGGGCCGGGACAGGGACACCGGGGAGCTGTTTTTT; CDR3: CSGGRDRDTGELFF
size: NA; D: TRBD1; V: TRBV19; J: TRBJ2-7; DNA: TGTGCCAGTAGTATAGTAGGGGACAGAGAAAGCTCCTACGAGCAGTACTTC; CDR3: CASSIVGDRESSYEQYF
size: few; D: NA; V: TRBV12-5; J: TRBJ1-5; DNA: TGTGCTAGTGCCTTAGGGCGGGGCCCTTATAGCAATCAGCCCCAGCATTTT; CDR3: CASALGRGPYSNQPQHF
size: NA; D: NA; V: TRBV28; J: TRBJ2-2; DNA: TGTGCCAGCCGGGGGTCCCCGAACACCGGGGAGCTGTTTTTT; CDR3: CASRGSPNTGELFF
size: NA; D: NA; V: TRBV28; J: TRBJ2-7; DNA: TGTGCCAGCAGTTTGGCGGCGACCTACGAGCAGTACTTC; CDR3: CASSLAATYEQYF
size: NA; D: TRBD1; V: TRBV27; J: TRBJ1-1; DNA: TGTGCCAGCAGGGGACAGCCGAACACTGAAGCTTTCTTT; CDR3: CASRGQPNTEAFF
size: NA; D: NA; V: TRBV7-6; J: TRBJ2-1; DNA: TGTGCCAGCAGCTTCGGGGATTACAATGAGCAGTTCTTC; CDR3: CASSFGDYNEQFF
size: NA; D: NA; V: TRBV27; J: TRBJ2-1; DNA: TGTGCCAGCAGTTTAGCAGGACGCGGACTGAGCTCCTACAATGAGCAGTTCTTC; CDR3: CASSLAGRGLSSYNEQFF
size: NA; D: NA; V: TRBV19; J: TRBJ2-6; DNA: TGTGCTTCAAAGGAAGGACCGGGGGGGGCCAACGTCCTGACTTTC; CDR3: CASKEGPGGANVLTF
size: NA; D: NA; V: TRBV6-4; J: TRBJ1-1; DNA: TGTGCCAGCAGACTCGGGACTATGAACACTGAAGCTTTCTTT; CDR3: CASRLGTMNTEAFF
size: NA; D: NA; V: TRBV5-8; J: TRBJ2-7; DNA: TGTGCCAGCAGTCGAACAGGGTATTCCTACGAGCAGTACTTC; CDR3: CASSRTGYSYEQYF
size: once; D: NA; V: TRBV19; J: TRBJ2-5; DNA: TGTGCCAGTAGTCCAGGCGAGCCGGGTCGGGAGCAGTACTTC; CDR3: CASSPGEPGREQYF
size: NA; D: NA; V: TRBV2; J: TRBJ2-1; DNA: TGTGCCAGCAGTGGACAGAGTGAGCAGTTCTTC; CDR3: CASSGQSEQFF
size: NA; D: NA; V: TRBV6-5; J: TRBJ1-1; DNA: TGTGCCAGCAGCCCACGGGGGGGCCGGACTGAAGCTTTCTTT; CDR3: CASSPRGGRTEAFF
size: NA; D: TRBD1; V: TRBV4-1; J: TRBJ2-7; DNA: TGCGCCAGCAGCCAAGCAACCACGGGACAGGTGAACTACGAGCAGTACTTC; CDR3: CASSQATTGQVNYEQYF